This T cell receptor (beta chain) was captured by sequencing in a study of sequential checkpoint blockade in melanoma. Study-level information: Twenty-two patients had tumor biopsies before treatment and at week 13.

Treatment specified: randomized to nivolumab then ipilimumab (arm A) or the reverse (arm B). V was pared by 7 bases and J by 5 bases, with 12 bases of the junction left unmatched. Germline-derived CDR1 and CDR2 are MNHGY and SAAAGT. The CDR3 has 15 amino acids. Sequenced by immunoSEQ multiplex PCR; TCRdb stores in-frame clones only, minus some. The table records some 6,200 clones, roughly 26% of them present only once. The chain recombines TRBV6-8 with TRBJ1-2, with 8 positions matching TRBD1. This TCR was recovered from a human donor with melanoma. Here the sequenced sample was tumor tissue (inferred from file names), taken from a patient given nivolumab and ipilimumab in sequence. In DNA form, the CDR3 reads TGTGCCAGCACGATAGGAGTAGGGACAGGATATGGCTACACCTTC. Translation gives CASTIGVGTGYGYTF.